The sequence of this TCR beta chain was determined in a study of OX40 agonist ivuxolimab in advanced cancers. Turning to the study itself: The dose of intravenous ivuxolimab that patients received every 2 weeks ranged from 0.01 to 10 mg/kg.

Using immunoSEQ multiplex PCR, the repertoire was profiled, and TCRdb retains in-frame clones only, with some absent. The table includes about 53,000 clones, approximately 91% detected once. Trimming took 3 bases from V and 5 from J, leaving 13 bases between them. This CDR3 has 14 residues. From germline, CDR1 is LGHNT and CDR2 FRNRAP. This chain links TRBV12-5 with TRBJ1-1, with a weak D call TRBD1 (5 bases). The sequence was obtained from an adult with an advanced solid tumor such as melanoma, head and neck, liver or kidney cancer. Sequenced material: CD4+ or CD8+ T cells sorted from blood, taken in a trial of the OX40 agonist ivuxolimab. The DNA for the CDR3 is TGTGCTAGTGGTTTAGGACATCCGGGGACTGAAGCTTTCTTT. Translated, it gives CASGLGHPGTEAFF.